The 2 T cell receptor beta chains given below trace back to one sample, sequenced in a study of cytomegalovirus exposure and HLA in healthy donors. The study ran its PCR with 60 Vbeta and 13 Jbeta primers. The assay was immunoSEQ multiplex PCR, and TCRdb's table has in-frame clones only and misses some. This sample has 150,000 or so clones, with about three quarters found just once. The sequenced sample was PBMCs. Every receptor here comes from a woman in her thirties in good health and CMV-seronegative.

The J gene is TRBJ2-7, the V gene TRBV27; 14 nucleotides agree with TRBD2. Germline V gene lookup returns CDR1 MNHEY and CDR2 SMNVEV (reference sequence). The trim removed 5 bases at V and 3 bases at J, leaving 3 bases unmatched. The CDR3 spans 15 residues. As DNA, the CDR3 is TGTGCCAGCAGTAGGACTAGCGGGGGGAACTACGAGCAGTACTTC. This encodes CASSRTSGGNYEQYF.

The rearrangement uses TRBV7-9 and TRBJ1-1; possible D gene TRBD1, 5 bases. Per germline, CDR1 SEHNR and CDR2 FQNEAQ (reference sequence). V lost 3 bases and J lost 2, with 16 bases in between. The CDR3 runs 16 residues. CDR3 bases: TGTGCCAGCAGCTTCGTAACAGGATGGCGAAACACTGAAGCTTTCTTT. Encoded protein: CASSFVTGWRNTEAFF.